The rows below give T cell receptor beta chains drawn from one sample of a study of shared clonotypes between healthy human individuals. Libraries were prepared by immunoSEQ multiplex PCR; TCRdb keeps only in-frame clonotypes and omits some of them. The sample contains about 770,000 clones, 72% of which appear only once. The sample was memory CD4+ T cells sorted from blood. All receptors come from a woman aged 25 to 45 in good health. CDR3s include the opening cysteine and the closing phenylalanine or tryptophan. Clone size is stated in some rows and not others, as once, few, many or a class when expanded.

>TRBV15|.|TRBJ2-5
CATSGTAKETQYF
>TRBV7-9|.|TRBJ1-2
CASSSQGIEYGYTF
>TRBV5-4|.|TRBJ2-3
CASSHQREGPITQYF
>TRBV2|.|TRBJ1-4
CASSDGGASNEKLFF
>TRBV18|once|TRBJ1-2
CASSEFRTEGSGYTF
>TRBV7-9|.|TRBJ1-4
CASSLAGGIYEKLFF
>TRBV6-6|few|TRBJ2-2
CASGFTGELFF
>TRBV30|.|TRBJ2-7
CAWGFGEYEQYF
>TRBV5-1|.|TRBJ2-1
CASSLSEGYEQFF
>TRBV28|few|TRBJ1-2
CASSNWSYGYTF
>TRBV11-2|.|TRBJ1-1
CASKLGRNTEAFF
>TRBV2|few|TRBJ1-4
CASSEIGRGNEKLFF
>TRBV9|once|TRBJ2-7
CASSVGRGQGYEQYF
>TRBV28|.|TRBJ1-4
CASSLQGDYEEKLFF
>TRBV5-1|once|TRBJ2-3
CASSLGGLTDTQYF
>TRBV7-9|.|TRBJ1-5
CASSEKTGTQPQHF
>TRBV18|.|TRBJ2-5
CASSARKGQGKSETQYF
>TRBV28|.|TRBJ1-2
CASSTRDYGYTF
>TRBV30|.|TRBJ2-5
CASTGGETQYF
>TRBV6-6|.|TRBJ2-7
CASRQGQAGRPYEQYF
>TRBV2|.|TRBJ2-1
CASTAQRGNEQFF
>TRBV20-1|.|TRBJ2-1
CSVATDNEQFF
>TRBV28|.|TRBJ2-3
CASTLDLATDTQYF
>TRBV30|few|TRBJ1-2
CAWSRTATTYGYTF
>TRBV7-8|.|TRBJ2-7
CASRPSGPYEQYF
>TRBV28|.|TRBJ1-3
CASTLGGDSSGNTIYF
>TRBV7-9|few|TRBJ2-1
CASSLARGGSSYNEQFF
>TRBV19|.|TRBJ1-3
CASSNQRWGGGNTIYF
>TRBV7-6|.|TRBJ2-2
CASSVGHPRVTGELFF
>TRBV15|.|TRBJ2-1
CATSREGVSSYNEQFF
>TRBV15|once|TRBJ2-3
CATSRSEGRADTQYF
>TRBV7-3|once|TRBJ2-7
CASGGLAGMRYEQYF
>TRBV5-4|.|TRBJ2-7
CASRPSGSSYEQYF
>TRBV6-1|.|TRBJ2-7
CASSEAARGYEQYF
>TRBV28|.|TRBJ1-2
CASRPMGQGDRGYTF
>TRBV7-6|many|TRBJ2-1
CASSPRPPSGDYNEQFF
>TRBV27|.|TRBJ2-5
CATAPGQGGGTQYF
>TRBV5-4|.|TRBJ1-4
CASSLGGLNEKLFF
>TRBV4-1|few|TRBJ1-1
CASSQGATEAFF
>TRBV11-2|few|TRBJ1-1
CASSFTRGRVNTEAFF
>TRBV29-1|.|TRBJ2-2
CSVRAGGDSGELFF
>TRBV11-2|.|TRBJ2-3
CASSLDRWDTQYF
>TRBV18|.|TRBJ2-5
CASSRAAAEGLAEETQYF
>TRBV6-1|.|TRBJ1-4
CASSETTGFGEKLFF
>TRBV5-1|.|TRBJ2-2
CASGEGLAGDGELFF
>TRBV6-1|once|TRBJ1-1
CATSGAMNTEAFF
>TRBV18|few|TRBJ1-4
CASSLRVVRGEKLFF
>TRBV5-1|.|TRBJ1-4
CASRGRENEKLFF
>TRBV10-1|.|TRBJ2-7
CASSEAGQGVYEQYF
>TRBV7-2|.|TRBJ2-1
CASSRGQGTYNEQFF
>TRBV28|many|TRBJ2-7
CASRGTGVTKQYF
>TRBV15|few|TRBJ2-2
CATSRDRGGTGELFF